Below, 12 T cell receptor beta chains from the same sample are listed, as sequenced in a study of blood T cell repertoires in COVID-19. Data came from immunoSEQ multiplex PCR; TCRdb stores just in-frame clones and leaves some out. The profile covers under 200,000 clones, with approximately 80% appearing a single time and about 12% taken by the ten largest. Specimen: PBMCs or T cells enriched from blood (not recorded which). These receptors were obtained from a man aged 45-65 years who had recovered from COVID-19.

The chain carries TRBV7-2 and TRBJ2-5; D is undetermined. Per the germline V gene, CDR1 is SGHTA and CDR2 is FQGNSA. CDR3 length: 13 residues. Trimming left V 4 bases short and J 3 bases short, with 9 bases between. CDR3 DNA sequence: TGTGCCAGCAGCTCCCCCGTAAAAGAGACCCAGTACTTC. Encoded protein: CASSSPVKETQYF.

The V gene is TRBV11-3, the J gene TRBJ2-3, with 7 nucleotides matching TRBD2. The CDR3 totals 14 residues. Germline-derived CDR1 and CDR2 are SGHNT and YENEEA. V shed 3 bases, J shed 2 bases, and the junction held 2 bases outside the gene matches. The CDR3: CASSLSGDTDTQYF. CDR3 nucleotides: TGTGCCAGCAGCTTGAGCGGGGACACAGATACGCAGTATTTT. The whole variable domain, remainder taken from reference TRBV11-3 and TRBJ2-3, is EAGVVQSPRYKIIEKKQPVAFWCNPISGHNTLYWYLQNLGQGPELLIRYENEEAVDDSQLPKDRFSAERLKGVDSTLKIQPAELGDSAVYLCASSLSGDTDTQYFGPGTRLTVL.

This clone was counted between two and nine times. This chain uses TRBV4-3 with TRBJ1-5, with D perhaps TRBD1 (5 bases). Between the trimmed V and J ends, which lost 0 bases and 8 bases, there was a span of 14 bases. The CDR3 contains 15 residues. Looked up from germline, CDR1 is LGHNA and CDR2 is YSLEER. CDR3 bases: TGCGCCAGCAGCCAAGATGGGGCAGGAGGGGAGCCCCAGCATTTT. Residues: CASSQDGAGGEPQHF.

CDR3: CASSVVAGTDTQYF. CDR3 DNA: TGTGCCAGCAGCGTAGTAGCGGGGACAGATACGCAGTATTTT. The gene calls are TRBV9 and TRBJ2-3, with 8 nucleotides matching TRBD2. The CDR3 covers 14 residues. The germline gives CDR1 SGDLS, CDR2 YYNGEE. Trimming cost V 0 bases and J 3 bases; bases outside gene matches: 0. The variable domain in full, completed from reference TRBV9 and TRBJ2-3, reads DSGVTQTPKHLITATGQRVTLRCSPRSGDLSVYWYQQSLDQGLQFLIQYYNGEERAKGNILERFSAQQFPDLHSELNLSSLELGDSALYFCASSVVAGTDTQYFGPGTRLTVL.

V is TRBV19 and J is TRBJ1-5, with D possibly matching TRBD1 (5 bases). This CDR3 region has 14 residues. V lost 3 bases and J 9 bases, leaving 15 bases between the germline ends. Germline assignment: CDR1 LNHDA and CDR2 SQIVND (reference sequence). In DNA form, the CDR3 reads TGTGCCAGTAGTATGGGGGAGGGTGGTCGGCCCCAGCATTTT. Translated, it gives CASSMGEGGRPQHF.

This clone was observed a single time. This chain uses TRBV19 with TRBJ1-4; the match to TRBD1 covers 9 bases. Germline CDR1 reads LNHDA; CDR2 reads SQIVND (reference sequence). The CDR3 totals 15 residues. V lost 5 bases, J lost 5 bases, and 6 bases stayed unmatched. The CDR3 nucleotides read TGTGCCAGTAGTTCAACCGGGACAGGGAATGAAAAACTGTTTTTT. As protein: CASSSTGTGNEKLFF.

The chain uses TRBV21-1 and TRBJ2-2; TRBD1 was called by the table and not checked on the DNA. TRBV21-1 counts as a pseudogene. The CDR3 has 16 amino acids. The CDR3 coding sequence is TGTGCCAGCAGCCCCCACCGGGACAGAAACACCGGGGAGCTGTTTTTT. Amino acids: CASSPHRDRNTGELFF.

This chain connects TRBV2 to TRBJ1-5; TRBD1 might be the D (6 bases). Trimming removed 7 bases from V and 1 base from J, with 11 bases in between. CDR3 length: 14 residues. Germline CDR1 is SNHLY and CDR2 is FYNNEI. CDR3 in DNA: TGTGCCAGCACTCACAGGGAAAGCAATCAGCCCCAGCATTTT. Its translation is CASTHRESNQPQHF.

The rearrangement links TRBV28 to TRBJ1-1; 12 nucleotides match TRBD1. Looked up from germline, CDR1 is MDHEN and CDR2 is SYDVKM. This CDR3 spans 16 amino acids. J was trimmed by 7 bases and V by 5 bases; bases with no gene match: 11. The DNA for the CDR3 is TGTGCCAGCAGTCGAGGGACAGGGGGCCTTGGGGGTGAAGCTTTCTTT. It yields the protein CASSRGTGGLGGEAFF. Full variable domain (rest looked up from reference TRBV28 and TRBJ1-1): DVKVTQSSRYLVKRTGEKVFLECVQDMDHENMFWYRQDPGLGLRLIYFSYDVKMKEKGDIPEGYSVSREKKERFSLILESASTNQTSMYLCASSRGTGGLGGEAFFGQGTRLTVV.

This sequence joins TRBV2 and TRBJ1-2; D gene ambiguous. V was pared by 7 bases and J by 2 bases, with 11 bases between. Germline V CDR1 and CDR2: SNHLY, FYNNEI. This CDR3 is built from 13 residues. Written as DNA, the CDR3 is TGTGCCAGCATCGGGAACAGAAACTATGGCTACACCTTC. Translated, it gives CASIGNRNYGYTF.

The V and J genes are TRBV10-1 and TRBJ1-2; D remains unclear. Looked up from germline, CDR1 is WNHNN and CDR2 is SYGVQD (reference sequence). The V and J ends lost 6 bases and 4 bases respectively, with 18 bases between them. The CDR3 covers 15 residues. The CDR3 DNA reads TGCGCCAGCAGACCTTTCAGAGGTGCCTCCTATGGCTACACCTTC. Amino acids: CASRPFRGASYGYTF.

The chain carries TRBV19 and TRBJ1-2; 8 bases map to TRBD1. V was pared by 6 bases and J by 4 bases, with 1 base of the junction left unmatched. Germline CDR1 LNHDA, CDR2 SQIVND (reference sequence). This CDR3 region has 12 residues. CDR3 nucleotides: TGTGCCAGTAGCACAGGGGGCTATGGCTACACCTTC. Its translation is CASSTGGYGYTF.